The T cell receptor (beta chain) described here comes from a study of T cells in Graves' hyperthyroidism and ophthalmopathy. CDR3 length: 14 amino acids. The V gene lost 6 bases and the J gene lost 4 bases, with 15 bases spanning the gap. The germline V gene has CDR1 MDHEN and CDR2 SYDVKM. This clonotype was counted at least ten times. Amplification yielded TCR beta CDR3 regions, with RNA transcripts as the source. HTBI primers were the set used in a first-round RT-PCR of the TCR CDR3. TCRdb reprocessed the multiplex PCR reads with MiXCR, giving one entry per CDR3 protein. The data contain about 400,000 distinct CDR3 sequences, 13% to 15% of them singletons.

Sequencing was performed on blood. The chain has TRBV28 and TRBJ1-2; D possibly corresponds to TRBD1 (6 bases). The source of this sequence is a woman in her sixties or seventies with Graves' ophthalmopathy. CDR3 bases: TGTGCCAGCAGGATAGGGGGTGGGAGCTATGGCTACACCTTC. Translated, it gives CASRIGGGSYGYTF.